The present TCR beta chain was sequenced within a study of T cell responses to AZD1222 COVID-19 vaccine. Some clones are missing from TCRdb's copy, which holds only in-frame ones; the method was immunoSEQ multiplex PCR. The sample contains approximately 85,000 clones, 85% to 90% of which appear only once. The ends lost 6 bases at V and 4 bases at J; junction bases unmatched: 4. This CDR3 contains 13 residues. This TCR was sampled from an adult in good health. The chain has TRBV12-3 or TRBV12-4 and TRBJ1-1; 8 bases are shared with TRBD1. The sample in question was peripheral blood, obtained on day 0 of AZD1222 vaccination. Here the CDR3 reads CASSRTGLTEAFF. CDR3 sequence (DNA): TGTGCCAGCAGCAGGACAGGGCTCACTGAAGCTTTCTTT.